Listed below are T cell receptor beta chains from one sample, sequenced in a study of shared clonotypes between healthy human individuals. Only in-frame clones appear in the TCRdb table, and some are missing; sequencing was by immunoSEQ multiplex PCR. The sample yields under 600,000 clones, roughly 95% seen once. Input material: naive CD4+ T cells sorted from blood. These receptors all come from a woman in her 30s in good health. Both conserved end residues are part of each CDR3. Fields, in order: D gene, J gene, V gene, clone size, CDR3 DNA, CDR3 protein. A D gene is named only where the DNA matches it firmly. Only part of the rows carry a size: once, few, many, or a class if the clone is expanded.

d_call: .
j_call: TRBJ1-5
v_call: TRBV7-2
clone_size: few
cdr3_nt: TGTGCCAGCAGCTTAGACAGCAATCAGCCCCAGCATTTT
cdr3_aa: CASSLDSNQPQHF

d_call: .
j_call: TRBJ1-5
v_call: TRBV10-2
clone_size: .
cdr3_nt: TGCGCCAGCAGTGAAGGCGCATACTCCGAACAGCCCCAGCATTTT
cdr3_aa: CASSEGAYSEQPQHF

d_call: .
j_call: TRBJ2-7
v_call: TRBV10-2
clone_size: .
cdr3_nt: TGCGCCAGCAGTAACCTGGCAGCGGTACGTTACGAGCAGTACTTC
cdr3_aa: CASSNLAAVRYEQYF

d_call: .
j_call: TRBJ1-5
v_call: TRBV4-2
clone_size: .
cdr3_nt: TGTGCCAGCAGCCAAGAGGCTAAAACAGGTAATCAGCCCCAGCATTTT
cdr3_aa: CASSQEAKTGNQPQHF

d_call: .
j_call: TRBJ1-1
v_call: TRBV18
clone_size: .
cdr3_nt: TGTGCCAGCTCACCTTTTTCGGGGAACACTGAAGCTTTCTTT
cdr3_aa: CASSPFSGNTEAFF

d_call: .
j_call: TRBJ2-3
v_call: TRBV2
clone_size: .
cdr3_nt: TGTGCCAGCAACGATCGATATACGCAGTATTTT
cdr3_aa: CASNDRYTQYF

d_call: TRBD2
j_call: TRBJ2-7
v_call: TRBV5-6
clone_size: .
cdr3_nt: TGTGCCAGCAGCTTGCCCCTATCTAGCGGGAGGTGGTACGAGCAGTACTTC
cdr3_aa: CASSLPLSSGRWYEQYF

d_call: .
j_call: TRBJ2-3
v_call: TRBV30
clone_size: .
cdr3_nt: TGTGCCTGGAGCCTTCCTCTTGGATCTGGGGATACGCAGTATTTT
cdr3_aa: CAWSLPLGSGDTQYF

d_call: TRBD1
j_call: TRBJ1-1
v_call: TRBV25-1
clone_size: .
cdr3_nt: TGTGCCAGCAGTGACATACCACAGGGGGCAAACACTGAAGCTTTCTTT
cdr3_aa: CASSDIPQGANTEAFF

d_call: TRBD2
j_call: TRBJ2-5
v_call: TRBV10-3
clone_size: .
cdr3_nt: TGTGCCATCAGGGGGGGGACCGGGAGGGAGACCCAGTACTTC
cdr3_aa: CAIRGGTGRETQYF

d_call: TRBD1
j_call: TRBJ1-5
v_call: TRBV2
clone_size: few
cdr3_nt: TGTGCCAGCAGCAGACAGGGTAGCAATCAGCCCCAGCATTTT
cdr3_aa: CASSRQGSNQPQHF

d_call: TRBD1
j_call: TRBJ2-1
v_call: TRBV2
clone_size: .
cdr3_nt: TGTGCCAGAAGGGGACAGGGGTTGGATGAGCAGTTCTTC
cdr3_aa: CARRGQGLDEQFF

d_call: .
j_call: TRBJ2-5
v_call: TRBV5-1
clone_size: .
cdr3_nt: TGCGCCAGCAGCTTGGCCGGGACCCTCCAAGAGACCCAGTACTTC
cdr3_aa: CASSLAGTLQETQYF

d_call: .
j_call: TRBJ2-2
v_call: TRBV4-2
clone_size: .
cdr3_nt: TGTGCCTACAAGGGGGTGAACACCGGGGAGCTGTTTTTT
cdr3_aa: CAYKGVNTGELFF

d_call: .
j_call: TRBJ1-2
v_call: TRBV28
clone_size: .
cdr3_nt: TGTGCCAGCAGTGCCTCACTGGGGTCGGGCTATGGCTACACCTTC
cdr3_aa: CASSASLGSGYGYTF

d_call: TRBD2
j_call: TRBJ2-7
v_call: TRBV28
clone_size: .
cdr3_nt: TGTGCCAGCAGTTTTGTAGATAAAAGCGGGAGGGCTTACGAGCAGTACTTC
cdr3_aa: CASSFVDKSGRAYEQYF